The subject of this entry is one T cell receptor beta chain. Its specificity is not known. The sample belongs to a study of cytomegalovirus exposure and HLA in healthy donors. Germline loops: CDR1 LNHDA, CDR2 SQIVND (reference sequence). The CDR3 extends over 14 amino acids. The V and J ends lost 4 bases and 3 bases, in that order; junction bases with no gene match: 4. Findings and caveats of the study: Later analysis identified a missense DCLRE1C variant that was linked to TCR beta V- and J-gene trimming. An Asian-associated ancestry cluster reportedly showed fewer N-insertions than the approximately 660-donor mean in a later analysis.

13 Jbeta primers and 60 Vbeta primers were used for the PCR. Using immunoSEQ multiplex PCR, the repertoire was profiled, and TCRdb retains in-frame clones only, with some absent. The data contain some 140,000 clones, around 79% of them singletons. Donors consisted of healthy bone marrow donors. The chain carries TRBV19 and TRBJ2-7; 9 bases agree with TRBD2. The TCR was taken from a woman in her forties or fifties in good health and CMV-seropositive. Material: PBMCs. As DNA, the CDR3 is TGTGCCAGTAGTAGCCTAGCGGGGTACTACGAGCAGTACTTC. It yields the protein CASSSLAGYYEQYF.